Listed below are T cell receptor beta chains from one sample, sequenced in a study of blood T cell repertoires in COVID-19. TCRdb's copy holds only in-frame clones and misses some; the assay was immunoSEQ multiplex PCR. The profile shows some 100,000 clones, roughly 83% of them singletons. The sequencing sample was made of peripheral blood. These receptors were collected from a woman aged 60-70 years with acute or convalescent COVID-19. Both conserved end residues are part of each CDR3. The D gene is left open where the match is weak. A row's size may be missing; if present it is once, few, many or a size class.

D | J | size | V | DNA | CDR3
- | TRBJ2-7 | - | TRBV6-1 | TGTGCCAGCAGTGAAGGGTTGAGAGGCCCCGGGTCCTACGAGCAGTACTTC | CASSEGLRGPGSYEQYF
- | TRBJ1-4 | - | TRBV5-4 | TGTGCCAGCAGCACTCCGGACGGGACAACTAATGAAAAACTGTTTTTT | CASSTPDGTTNEKLFF
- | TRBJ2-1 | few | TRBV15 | TGTGCCACCAGCAGAGATGATCGGGTTGCGGGTATCGAGCAGTTCTTC | CATSRDDRVAGIEQFF
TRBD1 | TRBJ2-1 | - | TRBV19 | TGTGCCAGTAGTATGCAGAGGGAGGGACAGGGGAGTGAGCAGTTCTTC | CASSMQREGQGSEQFF
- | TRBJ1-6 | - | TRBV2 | TGTGCCAGCATCGGCCCGGAGAGGGGGTCCTATAATTCACCCCTCCACTTT | CASIGPERGSYNSPLHF
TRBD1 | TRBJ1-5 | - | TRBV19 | TGTGCCAGTAGGATTTCCCGGGACAGGGATCGGCCCCAGCATTTT | CASRISRDRDRPQHF
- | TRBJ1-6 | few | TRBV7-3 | TGTGCCAGCAGCTTAAACAGGGCTTCACCCCTCCACTTT | CASSLNRASPLHF
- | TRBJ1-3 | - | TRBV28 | TGTGCCAGCAGTCTGGCCCCTTTCTCTGGAAACACCATATATTTT | CASSLAPFSGNTIYF
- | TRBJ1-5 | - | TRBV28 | TGTGCCAGCAGTGTCGGGTCGCCCCAGCATTTT | CASSVGSPQHF
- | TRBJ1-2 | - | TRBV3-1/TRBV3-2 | TGTGCCAGCAGCCAAGCAGTGAACTATGGCTACACCTTC | CASSQAVNYGYTF
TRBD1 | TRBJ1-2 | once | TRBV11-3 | TGTGCCAGCAGCTTAGGGGACAGCCACCATGGCTACACCTTC | CASSLGDSHHGYTF
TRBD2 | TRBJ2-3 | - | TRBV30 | TGTGCCTGGAGTCGGGGACTAGCGGGGGGGCGAGATACGCAGTATTTT | CAWSRGLAGGRDTQYF
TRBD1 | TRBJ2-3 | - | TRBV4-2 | TGTGCCAGCAGCCAAACCCCGGGACAGGGGGCAGATACGCAGTATTTT | CASSQTPGQGADTQYF
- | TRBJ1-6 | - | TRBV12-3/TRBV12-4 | TGTGCCAGCAGTTTTCTGTATAATTCACCCCTCCACTTT | CASSFLYNSPLHF
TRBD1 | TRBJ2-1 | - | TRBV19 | TGTGCCAGTAGTATAGTCGGGACAGTGAATGAGCAGTTCTTC | CASSIVGTVNEQFF
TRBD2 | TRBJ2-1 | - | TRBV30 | TGTGCCTGGAGTGTCGGCGGGGGTTCCTACAATGAGCAGTTCTTC | CAWSVGGGSYNEQFF
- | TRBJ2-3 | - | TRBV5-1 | TGCGCCAGCAGCCTCCTGATGGGCCACACAGATACGCAGTATTTT | CASSLLMGHTDTQYF
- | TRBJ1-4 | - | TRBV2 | TGTGCCAGCACGGAGGGGTCAAGACGGTATGAAAAACTGTTTTTT | CASTEGSRRYEKLFF
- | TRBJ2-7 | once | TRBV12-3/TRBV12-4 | TGTGCCAGCAGTTTAGGGGGAGTTCGCGAGCAGTACTTC | CASSLGGVREQYF
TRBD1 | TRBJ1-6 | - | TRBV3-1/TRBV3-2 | TGTGCCAGCAGACCGGCCCCGGGACAGGGGAATTCACCCCTCCACTTT | CASRPAPGQGNSPLHF
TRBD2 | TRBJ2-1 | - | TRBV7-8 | TGTGCCAGCAGCTTGGACGGGGGGAAATCCTACAATGAGCAGTTCTTC | CASSLDGGKSYNEQFF
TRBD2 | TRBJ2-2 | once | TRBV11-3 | TGTGCCAGCAGCCCCGGGGCTAGCGGGGTTGGCACCGGGGAGCTGTTTTTT | CASSPGASGVGTGELFF
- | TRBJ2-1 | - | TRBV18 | TGTGCCAGCTCACCACCCGTCGGTCACTCCTACAATGAGCAGTTCTTC | CASSPPVGHSYNEQFF
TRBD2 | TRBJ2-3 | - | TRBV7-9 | TGTGCCAGCAGCTTAGGGGTAGCGGGGGGTCTCACAGATACGCAGTATTTT | CASSLGVAGGLTDTQYF
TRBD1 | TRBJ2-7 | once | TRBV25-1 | TGTGCCAGCAGGGATGAGAGGACAGGTGGAGAGCAGTACTTC | CASRDERTGGEQYF
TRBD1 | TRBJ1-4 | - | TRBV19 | TGTGCCAGTAGTACTCGAGGGGGCTCTGAAAAACTGTTTTTT | CASSTRGGSEKLFF
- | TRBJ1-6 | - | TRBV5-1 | TGCGCCAGCAGCTTGTCTGGGGCCACTGATTCACCCCTCCACTTT | CASSLSGATDSPLHF
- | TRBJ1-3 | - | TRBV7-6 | TGTGCCAGCAGCTTAGCGCTAAGACAGCGCTCTGGAAACACCATATATTTT | CASSLALRQRSGNTIYF
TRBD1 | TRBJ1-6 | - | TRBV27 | TGTGCCAGCGGAAGCGGGACAGGGGGTAATTCACCCCTCCACTTT | CASGSGTGGNSPLHF
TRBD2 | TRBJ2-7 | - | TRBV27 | TGTGCCAGCAGTTTATTGGCGGGGGGCTACGAGCAGTACTTC | CASSLLAGGYEQYF
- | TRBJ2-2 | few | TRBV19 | TGTGCCAGTAGCAAAGGACATCAATCCGGGGAGCTGTTTTTT | CASSKGHQSGELFF
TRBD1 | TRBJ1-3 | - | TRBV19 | TGTGCCACCACAGGGGGGATGAGACCTGGAAACACCATATATTTT | CATTGGMRPGNTIYF
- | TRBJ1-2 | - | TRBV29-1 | TGCAGCGTTGCTCTTTGGGGGGGCAGTGGCTACACCTTC | CSVALWGGSGYTF
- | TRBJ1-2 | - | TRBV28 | TGTGCCAGCAGTTTCCCCCAGGAAGGGGACTATGGCTACACCTTC | CASSFPQEGDYGYTF
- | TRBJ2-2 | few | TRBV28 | TGTGCCAGCAGCGTTAGAGGGTTAAACACCGGGGAGCTGTTTTTT | CASSVRGLNTGELFF
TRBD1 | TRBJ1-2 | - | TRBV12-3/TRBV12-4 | TGTGCCACCTTCGGAGGGACAGGCTATGGCTACACCTTC | CATFGGTGYGYTF
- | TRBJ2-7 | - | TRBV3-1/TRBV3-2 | TGTGCCAGCAGCCAACTAGACGGGGAAACCTACGAGCAGTACTTC | CASSQLDGETYEQYF
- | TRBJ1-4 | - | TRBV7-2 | TGTGCCAGCAGCCAATCGGTCGGGGTTGAAAAACTGTTTTTT | CASSQSVGVEKLFF
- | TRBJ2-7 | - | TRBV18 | TGTGCCAGCTCTGGGAAGGGAGACGAGCAGTACTTC | CASSGKGDEQYF